These 10 T cell receptor beta chains were all obtained from the same sample, sequenced in a study of cytomegalovirus exposure and HLA in healthy donors. Researchers ran the PCR with 60 Vbeta and 13 Jbeta primers. Data came from immunoSEQ multiplex PCR; TCRdb stores just in-frame clones and leaves some out. The sample consists of some 150,000 clones, roughly four fifths of them appearing once. Sequencing used PBMCs. The receptors were sampled from a man between 50 and 59 years old in good health and CMV-seropositive.

The V call is TRBV11-2, the J call TRBJ2-7; D gene ambiguous. This CDR3 is built from 13 residues. Germline V gene data show CDR1 as SGHAT and CDR2 as FQNNGV. V lost 0 bases to trimming and J lost 4 bases, with 7 bases between them. CDR3 coding DNA: TGTGCCAGCAGCTTAGATGAGGCATACGAGCAGTACTTC. Protein sequence: CASSLDEAYEQYF. Combining the CDR3 with reference TRBV11-2 and TRBJ2-7 gives the whole variable domain EAGVAQSPRYKIIEKRQSVAFWCNPISGHATLYWYQQILGQGPKLLIQFQNNGVVDDSQLPKDRFSAERLKGVDSTLKIQPAKLEDSAVYLCASSLDEAYEQYFGPGTRLTVT.

This clone has just one count. The V and J genes are TRBV7-3 and TRBJ2-2, with TRBD1 matching over 8 bases. Germline loops: CDR1 SGHTA, CDR2 FQGTGA. Losses at the gene ends were 5 bases for V and 1 base for J; bases not matched to a gene: 3. The CDR3 contains 15 residues. For the CDR3, the DNA is TGTGCCAGCAGCCAAACAGGGGGGAACACCGGGGAGCTGTTTTTT. Its protein is CASSQTGGNTGELFF. The full variable domain, its missing parts supplied by reference TRBV7-3 and TRBJ2-2, is GAGVSQTPSNKVTEKGKYVELRCDPISGHTALYWYRQSLGQGPEFLIYFQGTGAADDSGLPNDRFFAVRPEGSVSTLKIQRTERGDSAVYLCASSQTGGNTGELFFGEGSRLTVL.

The rearrangement joins TRBV7-3 to TRBJ2-7; 7 bases match TRBD1. The junction had 6 bases not matched to a gene; V was cut back by 4 bases and J by 6 bases. Germline CDR1 and CDR2: SGHTA and FQGTGA. There are 13 residues in the CDR3. CDR3 nucleotide sequence: TGTGCCAGCAGCTATGACAGGGCAGGCGAGCAGTACTTC. Amino acids: CASSYDRAGEQYF.

CDR3 nucleotides: TGTGCCTGGAGTGTACTTGGGACAGGGGACTATGGCTACACCTTC. As protein: CAWSVLGTGDYGYTF. The chain combines TRBV30 with TRBJ1-2, with 10 nucleotides matching TRBD1. This CDR3 is 15 amino acids long. V lost 0 bases to trimming and J lost 3 bases; unmatched junction nucleotides: 4. Germline lookup yields CDR1 GTSNPN and CDR2 SVGIG (reference sequence).

This chain connects TRBV6-1 to TRBJ2-3; D is perhaps TRBD2 (6 bases). The V end lost 7 bases, the J end lost 4 bases, and 15 bases lay between the germline ends. Looked up from germline, CDR1 is MNHNS and CDR2 is SASEGT. This CDR3 spans 14 amino acids. The CDR3 DNA reads TGTGCCAGCACCGGGAGTTCGATATCAGATACGCAGTATTTT. It is translated as CASTGSSISDTQYF.

The table lists this clone with a count of one. The genes are TRBV4-1 and TRBJ2-1, with D possibly matching TRBD2 (5 bases). Germline CDR1 MGHRA, CDR2 YSYEKL. With 0 bases removed from V and 2 bases from J, the gap between germline ends came to 8 bases. This CDR3 has 15 residues. Written as DNA, the CDR3 is TGCGCCAGCAGCCAAGACAGCGGTCCCTACAATGAGCAGTTCTTC. This gives the protein CASSQDSGPYNEQFF.

The chain uses TRBV9 and TRBJ2-5, with 11 bases lining up with TRBD1. CDR1 is SGDLS, CDR2 YYNGEE, per germline. There are 14 residues in the CDR3. The ends lost 4 bases at V and 11 bases at J; junction bases unmatched: 10. Here the CDR3 reads CASSPPDRGREQYF. In DNA, the CDR3 is TGTGCCAGCAGCCCCCCGGACAGGGGGCGTGAGCAGTACTTC.

This chain uses TRBV18 with TRBJ1-1, with unresolved D. Germline V lookup: CDR1 KGHSH, CDR2 LQKENI. V lost 1 base and J lost 1, with 13 bases in between. CDR3 size: 16 residues. The chain's CDR3 is CASSPRTDNKNTEAFF. The CDR3 bases are TGTGCCAGCTCACCACGAACAGATAACAAGAACACTGAAGCTTTCTTT.

This clone was seen a handful of times. The chain has TRBV19 and TRBJ1-2; D gene uncertain. The CDR3 is made up of 13 amino acids. CDR1 and CDR2 from the germline V gene are LNHDA and SQIVND (reference sequence). V lost 5 bases to trimming and J lost 6 bases, with 13 bases between them. CDR3 sequence: CASSFGLVDGYTF. The CDR3, as DNA: TGTGCCAGTAGTTTCGGGTTAGTTGATGGCTACACCTTC.

Note on this clone: Other DNA sequences in this specimen translate into the identical CDR3. The J gene is TRBJ1-1, the V gene TRBV5-1; maybe TRBD1 (5 bases). V lost 2 bases and J 0 bases, leaving 8 bases between the germline ends. The CDR3 consists of 14 residues. Germline V gene lookup returns CDR1 SGHRS and CDR2 YFSETQ. In nucleotides, the CDR3 is TGCGCCAGCAGCTTCGGGGGGATGAACACTGAAGCTTTCTTT. Translation: CASSFGGMNTEAFF.